This T cell receptor beta chain was captured in a study of Ad26.COV2.S vaccination and SARS-CoV-2 variants. The CDR3 sequence is 15 residues long. V shed 6 bases and J shed 2 bases, with 13 bases lying between them. Germline V gives CDR1 MNHEY, CDR2 SVGAGI. The method was immunoSEQ multiplex PCR; TCRdb's version includes in-frame clones alone and lacks a portion of them. The data show roughly 420,000 clones, with 70% to 90% seen just once and roughly 4% held by the top ten. Specified treatment: over 15 received Ad26.COV2.S at low or high dose, single or two shots; 5 received placebo; per-sample allocation not given. The investigators took samples on day 63 after the first vaccine or placebo injection.

The chain couples TRBV6-5 to TRBJ2-2, with D uncertain. The TCR originated in a person between 18 and 60 years old who received the Ad26.COV2.S COVID-19 vaccine or a placebo. Specimen: peripheral blood, collected in a trial of Ad26.COV2.S vaccine versus placebo. The CDR3 nucleotides are TGTGCCAGCAGACTTCCGGGTGGTAACACCGGGGAGCTGTTTTTT. Its protein is CASRLPGGNTGELFF.